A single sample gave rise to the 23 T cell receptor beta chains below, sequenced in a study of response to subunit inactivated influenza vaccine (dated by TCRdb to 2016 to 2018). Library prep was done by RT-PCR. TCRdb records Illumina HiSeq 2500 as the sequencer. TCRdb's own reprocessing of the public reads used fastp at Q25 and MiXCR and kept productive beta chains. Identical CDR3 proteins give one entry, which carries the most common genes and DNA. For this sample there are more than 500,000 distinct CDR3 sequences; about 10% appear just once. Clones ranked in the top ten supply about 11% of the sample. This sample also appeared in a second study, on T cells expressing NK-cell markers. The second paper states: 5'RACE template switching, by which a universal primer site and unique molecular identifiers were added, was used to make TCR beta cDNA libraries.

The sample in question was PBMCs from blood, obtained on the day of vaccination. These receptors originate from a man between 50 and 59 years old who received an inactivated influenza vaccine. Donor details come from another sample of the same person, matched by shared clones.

The chain's CDR3 is CAIGGGVGQGSVFSYEQYF. CDR3 in DNA: TGTGCCATCGGGGGAGGAGTGGGACAGGGGTCAGTATTTTCCTACGAGCAGTACTTC. The rearrangement uses TRBV10-3 and TRBJ2-7; 10 bases agree with TRBD1. Germline CDR1 reads ENHRY; CDR2 reads SYGVKD. The CDR3 length is 19 residues. V shed 8 bases and J 1 base; nucleotides not matched to a gene: 20.

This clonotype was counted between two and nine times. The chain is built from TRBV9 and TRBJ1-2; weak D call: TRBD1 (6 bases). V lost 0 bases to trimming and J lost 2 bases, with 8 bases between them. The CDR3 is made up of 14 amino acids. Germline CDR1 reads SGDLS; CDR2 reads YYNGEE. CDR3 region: CASSVDTGNYGYTF. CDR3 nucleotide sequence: TGTGCCAGCAGCGTAGATACAGGGAACTATGGCTACACCTTC.

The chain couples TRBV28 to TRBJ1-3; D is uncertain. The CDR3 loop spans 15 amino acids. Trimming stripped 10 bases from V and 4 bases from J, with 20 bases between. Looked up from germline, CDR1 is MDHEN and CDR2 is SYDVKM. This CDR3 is CATLRYGGGGNTIYF. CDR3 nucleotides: TGTGCCACCCTGCGGTACGGAGGAGGAGGAAACACCATATATTTT.

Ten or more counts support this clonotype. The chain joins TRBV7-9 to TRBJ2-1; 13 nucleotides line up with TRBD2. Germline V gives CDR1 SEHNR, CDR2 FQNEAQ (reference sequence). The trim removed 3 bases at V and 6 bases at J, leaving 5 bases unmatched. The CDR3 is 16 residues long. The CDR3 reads CASSLRTSGRSNEQFF. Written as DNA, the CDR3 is TGTGCCAGCAGCTTGCGGACTAGCGGGAGAAGCAATGAGCAGTTCTTC.

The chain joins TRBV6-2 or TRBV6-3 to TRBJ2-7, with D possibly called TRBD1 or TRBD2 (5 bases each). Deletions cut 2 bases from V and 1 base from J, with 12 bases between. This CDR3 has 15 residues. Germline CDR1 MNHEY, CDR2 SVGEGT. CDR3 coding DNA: TGTGCCAGCAGTTACGCTCGAGGGGAATCCTACGAGCAGTACTTC. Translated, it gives CASSYARGESYEQYF.

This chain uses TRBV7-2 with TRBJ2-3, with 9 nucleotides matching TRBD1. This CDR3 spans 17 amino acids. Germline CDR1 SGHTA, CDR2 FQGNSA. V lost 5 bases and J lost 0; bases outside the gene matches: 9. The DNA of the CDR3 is TGTGCCAGCAGCACATCGGACAGGGGAAGGAGCACAGATACGCAGTATTTT. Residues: CASSTSDRGRSTDTQYF.

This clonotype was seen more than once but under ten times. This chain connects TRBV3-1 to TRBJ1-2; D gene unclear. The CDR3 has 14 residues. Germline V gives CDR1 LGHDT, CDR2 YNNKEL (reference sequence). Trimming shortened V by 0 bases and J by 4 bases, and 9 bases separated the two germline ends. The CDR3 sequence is CASSQESRFYGYTF. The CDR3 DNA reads TGTGCCAGCAGCCAAGAGTCCAGGTTCTATGGCTACACCTTC.

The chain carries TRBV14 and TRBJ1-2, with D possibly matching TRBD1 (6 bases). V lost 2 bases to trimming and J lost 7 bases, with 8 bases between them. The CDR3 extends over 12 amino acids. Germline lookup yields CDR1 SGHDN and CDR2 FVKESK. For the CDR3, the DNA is TGTGCCAGCAGCCAAAACAGGGTTGGCTACACCTTC. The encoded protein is CASSQNRVGYTF.

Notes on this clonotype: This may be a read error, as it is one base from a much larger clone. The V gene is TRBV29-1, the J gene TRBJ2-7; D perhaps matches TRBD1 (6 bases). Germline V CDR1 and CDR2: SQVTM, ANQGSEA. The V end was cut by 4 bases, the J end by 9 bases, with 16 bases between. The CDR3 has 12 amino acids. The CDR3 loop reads CSVVQDRIRQYF. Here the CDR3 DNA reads TGCAGCGTTGTACAAGACAGGATCCGGCAGTACTTC.

CDR3 coding DNA: TGTGCCAGCAGTCCTCGTTTGGCTAGCGGGAGTGGGCGCGAGCAGTACTTC. Protein: CASSPRLASGSGREQYF. The chain combines TRBV28 with TRBJ2-7; 10 bases match TRBD2. Germline CDR1 is MDHEN and CDR2 is SYDVKM. The junction had 16 bases not matched to a gene; V was cut back by 5 bases and J by 6 bases. CDR3 length equals 17 residues.

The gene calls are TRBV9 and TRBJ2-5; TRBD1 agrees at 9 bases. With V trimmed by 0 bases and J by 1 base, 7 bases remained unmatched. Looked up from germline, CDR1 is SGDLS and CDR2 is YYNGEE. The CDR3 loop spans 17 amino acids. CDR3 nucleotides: TGTGCCAGCAGCGTAGGGCCGGGACAGGGAAGCCAAGAGACCCAGTACTTC. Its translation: CASSVGPGQGSQETQYF.

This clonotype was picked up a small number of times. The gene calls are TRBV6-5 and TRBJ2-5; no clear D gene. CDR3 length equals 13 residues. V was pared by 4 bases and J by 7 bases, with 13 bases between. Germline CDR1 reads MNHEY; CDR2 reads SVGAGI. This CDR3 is CASSSPAVGTQYF. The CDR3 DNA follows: TGTGCCAGCAGTTCCCCGGCGGTTGGGACCCAGTACTTC.

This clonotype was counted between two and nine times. DNA of the CDR3: TGCAGTGCTAGACCCTTGGATGCTGCTACGCAGTATTTT. Translation: CSARPLDAATQYF. This rearrangement joins TRBV20-1 to TRBJ2-3; D is unresolved. The ends were cut back, 2 bases at V and 8 bases at J, with 14 bases in the middle. Germline CDR1 reads DFQATT; CDR2 reads SNEGSKA (reference sequence). This CDR3 spans 13 amino acids.

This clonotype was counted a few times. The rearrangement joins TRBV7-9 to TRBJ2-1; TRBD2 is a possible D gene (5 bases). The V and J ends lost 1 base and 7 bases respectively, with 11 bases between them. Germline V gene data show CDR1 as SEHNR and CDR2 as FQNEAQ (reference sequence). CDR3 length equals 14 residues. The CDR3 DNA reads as TGTGCCAGCAGCTTAGTAATATGGAGGAATGAGCAGTTCTTC. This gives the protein CASSLVIWRNEQFF.

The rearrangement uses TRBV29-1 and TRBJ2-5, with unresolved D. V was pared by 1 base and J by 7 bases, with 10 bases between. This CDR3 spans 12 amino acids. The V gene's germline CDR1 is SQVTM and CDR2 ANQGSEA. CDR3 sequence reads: CSVEVFSGTQYF. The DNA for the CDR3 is TGCAGCGTTGAAGTGTTCTCCGGGACCCAGTACTTC.

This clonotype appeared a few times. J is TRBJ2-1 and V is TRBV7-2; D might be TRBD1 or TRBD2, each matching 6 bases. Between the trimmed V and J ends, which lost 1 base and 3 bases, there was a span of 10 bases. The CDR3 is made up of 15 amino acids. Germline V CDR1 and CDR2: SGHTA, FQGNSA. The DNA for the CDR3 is TGTGCCAGCAGCTTAGTGAGGGGGGTCTACAATGAGCAGTTCTTC. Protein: CASSLVRGVYNEQFF.

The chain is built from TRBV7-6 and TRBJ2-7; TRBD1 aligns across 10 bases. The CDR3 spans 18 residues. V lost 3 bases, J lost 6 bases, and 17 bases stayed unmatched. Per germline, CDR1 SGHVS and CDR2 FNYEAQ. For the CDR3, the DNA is TGTGCCAGCAGCTTGGGGGTTACCGGGACAGGGGCGCTCGGCGAGCAGTACTTC. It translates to CASSLGVTGTGALGEQYF.

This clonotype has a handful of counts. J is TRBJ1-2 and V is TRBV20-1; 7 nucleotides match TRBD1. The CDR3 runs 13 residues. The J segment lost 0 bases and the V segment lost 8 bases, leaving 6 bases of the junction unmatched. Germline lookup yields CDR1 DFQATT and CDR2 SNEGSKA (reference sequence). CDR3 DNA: TGCAGTAGGCCGGGACAGACTAACTATGGCTACACCTTC. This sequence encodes CSRPGQTNYGYTF.

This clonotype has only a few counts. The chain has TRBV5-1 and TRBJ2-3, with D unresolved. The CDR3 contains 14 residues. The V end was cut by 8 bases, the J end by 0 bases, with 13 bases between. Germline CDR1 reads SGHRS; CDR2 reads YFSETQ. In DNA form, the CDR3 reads TGCGCCAGTCACAGTCACCCTAGCACAGATACGCAGTATTTT. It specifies CASHSHPSTDTQYF.

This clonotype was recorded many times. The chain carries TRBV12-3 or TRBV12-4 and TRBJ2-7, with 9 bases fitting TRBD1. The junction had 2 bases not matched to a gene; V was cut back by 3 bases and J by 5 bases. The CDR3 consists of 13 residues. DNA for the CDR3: TGTGCCAGCAGTTTGGGACAGGGAAACGAGCAGTACTTC. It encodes CASSLGQGNEQYF.

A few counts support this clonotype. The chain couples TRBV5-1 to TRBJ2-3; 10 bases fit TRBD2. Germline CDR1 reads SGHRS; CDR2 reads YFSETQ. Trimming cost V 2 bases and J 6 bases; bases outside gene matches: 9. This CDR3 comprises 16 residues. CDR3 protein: CASSFALAGSGDTQYF. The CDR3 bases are TGCGCCAGCAGCTTCGCACTAGCGGGGTCGGGTGATACGCAGTATTTT.

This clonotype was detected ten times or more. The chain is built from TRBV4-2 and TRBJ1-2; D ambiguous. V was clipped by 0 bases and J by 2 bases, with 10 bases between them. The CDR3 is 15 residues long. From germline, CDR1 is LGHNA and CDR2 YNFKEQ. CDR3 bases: TGTGCCAGCAGCCAAGATCCGGCAGAGAACTATGGCTACACCTTC. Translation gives CASSQDPAENYGYTF.

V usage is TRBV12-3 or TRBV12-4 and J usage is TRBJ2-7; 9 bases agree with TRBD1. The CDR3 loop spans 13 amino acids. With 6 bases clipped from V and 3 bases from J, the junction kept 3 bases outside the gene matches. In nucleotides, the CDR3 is TGTGCCAGCAGGTCGGGACAGGGCTACGAGCAGTACTTC. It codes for CASRSGQGYEQYF.